This T cell receptor (beta chain) was retrieved from a study of technical replicates of blood from four donors. With 2 bases removed from V and 8 bases from J, the gap between germline ends came to 13 bases. Germline lookup yields CDR1 SGHNT and CDR2 YENEEA. The CDR3 totals 14 residues. Clones were read by immunoSEQ multiplex PCR, and TCRdb kept only the in-frame ones, dropping some. The sample holds around 17,000 clones, 65% to 85% seen once. This receptor was taken from a human donor in good health. Some clones in this sample may be carry-over from other donors' samples. The rearrangement joins TRBV11-3 to TRBJ2-1; a weak D match, TRBD1 (5 bases). Input material: PBMCs. CDR3 nucleotides: TGTGCCAGCAGCTTAAACAGGTTTCGTTATGAGCAGTTCTTC. As protein: CASSLNRFRYEQFF.